Here is one T cell receptor beta chain with its context. The antigen remains unidentified. Deletions cut 5 bases from V and 5 bases from J, with 12 bases between. CDR1 SGHAT and CDR2 FQNNGV come from the germline V gene. The CDR3 is made up of 13 amino acids. The data were taken from a study of beta chain features in type 1 diabetes. Broader study findings: Researchers report that Type 1 diabetes patients had moderately but significantly shorter TCRB CDR3s across all four CD4+ subsets.

Every isolated RNA sample was fully reverse transcribed, so sequencing captured expressed TCRB transcripts. The table came from immunoSEQ multiplex PCR; TCRdb's copy has only in-frame clones and leaves some out. The repertoire holds over 20,000 clones, 49% seen once, with 0.3% in the top ten. The receptor was isolated from a man younger than 40 with type 1 diabetes. The V gene is TRBV11-2, the J gene TRBJ2-5; tentative D call: TRBD2 (6 bases). Sample: stem cell memory CD4+ T cells from blood. The CDR3 sequence: CASSPSSAETQYF. The CDR3 nucleotides are TGTGCCAGCAGCCCCTCTAGCGCGGAGACCCAGTACTTC.